In this sample, the clone carrying this T cell receptor (beta chain) turned up many times. Its antigen is currently unknown. TCRdb re-analysed the reads in MiXCR, keeping a single row per CDR3 protein. Found here are 450,000 to 600,000 distinct CDR3 sequences, around 11% of them singletons; the top ten hold roughly a tenth. This record comes from a study of T cell repertoires in cytomegalovirus infection. As for the study in general: It was the public TCR beta signatures that indicated both CMV infection and matching HLA type. Notes on the study in general: Dominant in the ex vivo response were TCR beta clonotypes restricted by HLA-C and specific for CMV. Frequencies of public TCR beta families were cumulated, and this identified carriers of CMV plus the relevant HLA.

CDR1 is SNHLY, CDR2 FYNNEI, per germline. The CDR3 length is 15 residues. The J segment lost 2 bases and the V segment lost 3 bases, leaving 3 bases of the junction unmatched. Sample: PBMCs. This receptor was obtained from a human donor in good health (CMV status not recorded). Some clones in this sample may be carry-over from other donors' samples. This chain links TRBV2 with TRBJ1-1; TRBD1 matches at 10 bases. The CDR3 sequence: CASSDRTGGNTEAFF. DNA for the CDR3: TGTGCCAGCAGTGACCGGACAGGGGGAAACACTGAAGCTTTCTTT.